The 3 T cell receptor beta chains presented below share a single source sample, sequenced in a study of Graves' ophthalmopathy and Graves' hyperthyroidism. The authors amplified TCR beta CDR3 regions, and they did so from RNA transcripts for repertoire sequencing. RT-PCR was first run with HTBI primers, then multiplex PCR in a second round. TCRdb reprocessed the multiplex PCR reads via MiXCR and lists one record per CDR3 protein. The table has 400,000 to 450,000 distinct CDR3 sequences, roughly 21% seen once. The sample taken for sequencing was peripheral blood. The origin of the receptors is a woman aged 18 to 35 with stable Graves' hyperthyroidism.

Many counts were recorded for this clonotype. J is TRBJ2-2 and V is TRBV10-3; perhaps TRBD1 as D (5 bases). This CDR3 has 15 amino acids. Germline V lookup: CDR1 ENHRY, CDR2 SYGVKD. Trimming removed 0 bases at V and 4 bases at J, with 9 bases between. CDR3: CAISESRGRTGELFF. The CDR3 coding sequence is TGTGCCATCAGTGAGTCAAGGGGCCGCACCGGGGAGCTGTTTTTT.

Note on this clonotype: One end of the junction does not line up with germline, which may come from a read error. This chain connects TRBV7-7 to TRBJ2-2; D might be TRBD2 (6 bases). The CDR3 is made up of 12 amino acids. From germline, CDR1 is SSHAT and CDR2 FNYEAQ (reference sequence). CDR3 bases: TGTGCTAGCAGCCCGGAGGGCGGGGAGCTGTTTTTT. As protein: CASSPEGGELFF.

This clonotype was seen only a few times. The chain recombines TRBV7-9 with TRBJ1-6; 7 bases map to TRBD1. Germline V gene sequence: CDR1 SEHNR, CDR2 FQNEAQ (reference sequence). Unmatched junction bases numbered 12, after V lost 4 bases and J lost 6 bases. The CDR3 consists of 17 residues. This CDR3 is CASSSFERQGSNSPLHF. DNA of the CDR3: TGTGCCAGCAGCTCCTTTGAAAGACAGGGTTCTAATTCACCCCTCCACTTT.